This passage covers 21 T cell receptor beta chains from one sample sequenced in a study of blood T cell repertoires in COVID-19. Clones were read by immunoSEQ multiplex PCR, and TCRdb kept only the in-frame ones, dropping some. The table shows approximately 200,000 clones, with 80% occurring only once. The sample taken for sequencing was peripheral blood. Receptors were obtained from a human donor in a cohort sampled during active COVID-19.

The chain joins TRBV18 to TRBJ2-5; 7 nucleotides match TRBD1. V lost 5 bases, J lost 3 bases, and 18 bases stayed unmatched. The CDR3 covers 18 residues. Germline values: CDR1 KGHSH, CDR2 LQKENI. CDR3 sequence reads: CASSAGRRGLIWEETQYF. The CDR3 DNA reads as TGTGCCAGCTCAGCCGGTAGAAGGGGGCTGATCTGGGAAGAGACCCAGTACTTC. Full variable domain (remainder filled in from reference TRBV18 and TRBJ2-5): NAGVMQNPRHLVRRRGQEARLRCSPMKGHSHVYWYRQLPEEGLKFMVYLQKENIIDESGMPKERFSAEFPKEGPSILRIQQVVRGDSAAYFCASSAGRRGLIWEETQYFGPGTRLLVL.

This chain joins TRBV2 and TRBJ1-1; D perhaps matches TRBD1 (5 bases). The CDR3 has 14 residues. V lost 6 bases and J 3 bases, leaving 14 bases between the germline ends. Germline V CDR1 and CDR2: SNHLY, FYNNEI. The CDR3, as DNA: TGTGCCAGCAGGGATCCAGGGCTGGACACTGAAGCTTTCTTT. It specifies CASRDPGLDTEAFF.

This chain links TRBV9 with TRBJ2-2; D gene ambiguous. Germline V gene lookup returns CDR1 SGDLS and CDR2 YYNGEE. Trimming took 0 bases from V and 5 from J, leaving 14 bases between them. The CDR3 is 16 amino acids. Here the CDR3 reads CASSVGGLYRTGELFF. DNA of the CDR3: TGTGCCAGCAGCGTAGGTGGGCTGTACCGTACCGGGGAGCTGTTTTTT.

The chain combines TRBV28 with TRBJ2-4, with TRBD2 identical over 9 bases. The CDR3 contains 18 residues. V was pared by 7 bases and J by 1 base, with 14 bases of the junction left unmatched. Germline CDR1 and CDR2: MDHEN and SYDVKM. The CDR3 loop is CASNPLSGGPAAKNIQYF. The CDR3 DNA reads as TGTGCCAGCAACCCCCTTAGCGGGGGACCGGCGGCCAAAAACATTCAGTACTTC. Full variable domain (outside the CDR3, taken from reference TRBV28 and TRBJ2-4): DVKVTQSSRYLVKRTGEKVFLECVQDMDHENMFWYRQDPGLGLRLIYFSYDVKMKEKGDIPEGYSVSREKKERFSLILESASTNQTSMYLCASNPLSGGPAAKNIQYFGAGTRLSVL.

The J gene is TRBJ1-1, the V gene TRBV19, with TRBD1 matching 7 bases. The CDR3 contains 14 residues. V lost 5 bases, J lost 5 bases, and 8 bases stayed unmatched. Per germline, CDR1 LNHDA and CDR2 SQIVND (reference sequence). The CDR3 DNA sequence: TGTGCCAGTAGTCAAGGCAGGGGGTGGACTGAAGCTTTCTTT. This translates into CASSQGRGWTEAFF.

This clone was seen a single time. The rearrangement joins TRBV12-3 or TRBV12-4 to TRBJ2-7, with a possible D match to TRBD2 (5 bases). Trimming took off 5 bases at V and 4 bases at J, with 12 bases between the two ends. The CDR3 runs to 13 residues. As DNA, the CDR3 is TGTGCCAGCAGTCGTGCCGGACTGTACGAGCAGTACTTC. It specifies CASSRAGLYEQYF.

The rearrangement links TRBV30 to TRBJ2-5; D call uncertain. The V gene lost 7 bases and the J gene lost 1 base, with 16 bases spanning the gap. CDR1 and CDR2 from the germline V gene are GTSNPN and SVGIG (reference sequence). The CDR3 extends over 14 amino acids. This chain's CDR3 is CAFIKPILQETQYF. Here the CDR3 DNA reads TGTGCCTTCATAAAGCCTATTCTCCAAGAGACCCAGTACTTC.

CDR3 amino acids: CASSSGRETGELFF. The CDR3, as DNA: TGTGCCAGCAGTAGCGGGAGAGAGACCGGGGAGCTGTTTTTT. This sequence joins TRBV6-4 and TRBJ2-2; 8 nucleotides align to TRBD2. CDR1 is MRHNA and CDR2 is SNTAGT in the germline V gene. V shed 5 bases and J 5 bases; nucleotides not matched to a gene: 4. CDR3 length equals 14 residues.

This rearrangement joins TRBV28 to TRBJ2-7; D unclear. V gave up 7 bases and J gave up 1 base, with 17 bases separating them. The CDR3 contains 15 residues. Germline CDR1 and CDR2: MDHEN and SYDVKM. The CDR3 DNA sequence: TGTGCCAGCAAGGAACAGAAACTTCGGTCCTACGAGCAGTACTTC. Protein product: CASKEQKLRSYEQYF.

The V gene is TRBV2, the J gene TRBJ2-7, with TRBD2 matching over 13 bases. After removal of 6 bases from V and 4 bases from J, the junction contained 3 bases not matched to a gene. Germline V gene lookup returns CDR1 SNHLY and CDR2 FYNNEI. The length of the CDR3 is 14 residues. CDR3 DNA sequence: TGTGCCAGCAGAAGGACTAGCGGGAGATACGAGCAGTACTTC. It encodes CASRRTSGRYEQYF.

The V gene is TRBV28, the J gene TRBJ1-4; 7 nucleotides align to TRBD1. This CDR3 comprises 15 residues. With V trimmed by 4 bases and J by 7 bases, 9 bases remained unmatched. Germline V CDR1 and CDR2: MDHEN, SYDVKM. Here the CDR3 reads CASSSLQGSGEKLFF. For the CDR3, the DNA is TGTGCCAGCAGTTCCTTACAGGGGAGTGGTGAAAAACTGTTTTTT.

This clone appeared many times. The gene calls are TRBV9 and TRBJ2-7; D might be TRBD2 (6 bases). The V end was cut by 4 bases, the J end by 0 bases, with 20 bases between. Per the germline V gene, CDR1 is SGDLS and CDR2 is YYNGEE. The CDR3 length is 17 residues. CDR3 nucleotide sequence: TGTGCCAGCAGCCCACACGAACTAGCTGTCGCCTCCTACGAGCAGTACTTC. Encoded protein: CASSPHELAVASYEQYF.

The gene calls are TRBV5-4 and TRBJ2-7, with D unresolved. CDR3 length equals 13 residues. The germline CDR1 and CDR2 sequences are SGHNT and YYREEE (reference sequence). The V end lost 3 bases, the J end lost 4 bases, and 11 bases lay between the germline ends. The CDR3, as DNA: TGTGCCAGCAGCTCGGGTGGTTCGTACGAGCAGTACTTC. Its translation is CASSSGGSYEQYF.

The V call is TRBV7-3, the J call TRBJ2-5; TRBD1 matches at 8 bases. The junction had 6 bases not matched to a gene; V was cut back by 4 bases and J by 2 bases. This CDR3 spans 15 amino acids. From germline, CDR1 is SGHTA and CDR2 FQGTGA. CDR3 amino acids: CASSSHTGGQETQYF. The CDR3 region has the DNA TGTGCCAGCAGCTCCCACACAGGGGGTCAAGAGACCCAGTACTTC. The full variable domain, in which reference TRBV7-3 and TRBJ2-5 provide the parts outside the CDR3, is GAGVSQTPSNKVTEKGKYVELRCDPISGHTALYWYRQSLGQGPEFLIYFQGTGAADDSGLPNDRFFAVRPEGSVSTLKIQRTERGDSAVYLCASSSHTGGQETQYFGPGTRLLVL.

This chain joins TRBV20-1 and TRBJ2-7; D is uncertain. The CDR3 is 11 residues long. Between the trimmed V and J ends, which lost 3 bases and 0 bases, there was a span of 3 bases. Germline V gene lookup returns CDR1 DFQATT and CDR2 SNEGSKA (reference sequence). The CDR3 region is CSASGSYEQYF. The CDR3 DNA reads as TGCAGTGCTAGCGGCTCCTACGAGCAGTACTTC.

This clone was picked up one time. The chain joins TRBV4-2 to TRBJ2-2; D may be TRBD1 (5 bases). V shed 4 bases and J shed 4 bases, with 22 bases lying between them. The CDR3 loop spans 18 amino acids. The V gene's germline CDR1 is LGHNA and CDR2 YNFKEQ. Written as DNA, the CDR3 is TGTGCCAGCAGCCTCCCGGCCTCTATTGACAGAGCCACCGGGGAGCTGTTTTTT. Encoded protein: CASSLPASIDRATGELFF.

This chain joins TRBV6-2 or TRBV6-3 and TRBJ1-6, with 11 bases matching TRBD1. Germline V gives CDR1 MNHEY, CDR2 SVGEGT. The CDR3 loop spans 17 amino acids. Unmatched junction bases numbered 13, after V lost 5 bases and J lost 10 bases. CDR3 sequence (DNA): TGTGCCAGCAGTCCACCCAGGACAGGGGGCCGTGACTCACCCCTCCACTTT. Amino acid sequence: CASSPPRTGGRDSPLHF.

The V and J genes are TRBV5-8 and TRBJ1-2, with a possible D match to TRBD1 (6 bases). The CDR3 length is 15 residues. Trimming left V 1 base short and J 3 bases short, with 13 bases between. Germline CDR1 and CDR2: SGHTS and YDEGEE. CDR3 in amino acids: CASSLLGALDYGYTF. CDR3 sequence (DNA): TGTGCCAGCAGCTTGTTGGGGGCTCTGGACTATGGCTACACCTTC.

This clone came up a few times. J is TRBJ1-5 and V is TRBV7-9; D gene unclear. This CDR3 is built from 12 residues. Deletions cut 5 bases from V and 6 bases from J, with 8 bases between. Germline V gene lookup returns CDR1 SEHNR and CDR2 FQNEAQ (reference sequence). DNA for the CDR3: TGTGCCAGCAGCCGAGATGCTCAGCCCCAGCATTTT. This translates into CASSRDAQPQHF. The full variable domain, with the rest looked up from reference TRBV7-9 and TRBJ1-5, is DTGVSQNPRHKITKRGQNVTFRCDPISEHNRLYWYRQTLGQGPEFLTYFQNEAQLEKSRLLSDRFSAERPKGSFSTLEIQRTEQGDSAMYLCASSRDAQPQHFGDGTRLSIL.

The chain links TRBV28 to TRBJ2-4; TRBD2 aligns across 13 bases. Trimming at V came to 5 bases and at J to 1 base, leaving 2 bases not matched to a gene. This CDR3 has 16 amino acids. CDR1 and CDR2 (germline): MDHEN, SYDVKM. This CDR3 reads CASSPLAGGAKNIQYF. Here the CDR3 DNA reads TGTGCCAGCAGTCCACTAGCGGGAGGGGCCAAAAACATTCAGTACTTC.

The V gene is TRBV6-6, the J gene TRBJ1-1; D gene ambiguous. The germline V and J ends were trimmed by 7 bases and 3 bases, with 15 bases remaining between them. The CDR3 has 14 residues. Germline V gene lookup returns CDR1 MNHNY and CDR2 SVGAGI (reference sequence). The DNA of the CDR3 is TGTGCCAGCATTCTACCGGGAGCCTACACTGAAGCTTTCTTT. Translated: CASILPGAYTEAFF.